The clone carrying this T cell receptor beta chain was found many times. This entry is derived from a study of Graves' ophthalmopathy and Graves' hyperthyroidism. RNA transcripts served as template for amplifying TCR beta CDR3 sequences. The first-round RT-PCR employed HTBI primers together with the Qiagen OneStep RT-PCR kit. A multiplex PCR was then performed as the second round. One entry per CDR3 protein results from TCRdb running MiXCR on the multiplex PCR reads. The sample shows 350,000 to 400,000 distinct CDR3 sequences, 15% of them seen only once. This CDR3 comprises 14 residues. Trimming took 5 bases from V and 5 from J; bases not matched to a gene: 3.

The TCR originated in a woman under 30 with stable Graves' hyperthyroidism. Sequenced sample: peripheral blood. The rearrangement joins TRBV12-3 or TRBV12-4 to TRBJ2-7, with 13 bases matching TRBD2. The chain's CDR3 is CASSPGTSGNEQYF. The CDR3 region has the DNA TGTGCCAGCAGTCCCGGGACTAGCGGGAACGAGCAGTACTTC.